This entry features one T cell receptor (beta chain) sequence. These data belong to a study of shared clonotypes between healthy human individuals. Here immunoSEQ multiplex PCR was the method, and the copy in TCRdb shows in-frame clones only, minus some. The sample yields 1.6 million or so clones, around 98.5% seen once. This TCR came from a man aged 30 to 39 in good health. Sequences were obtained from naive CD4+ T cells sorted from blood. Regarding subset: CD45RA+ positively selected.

The CDR3 here is CASSLTDRITEAFF. The DNA for the CDR3 is TGTGCCAGCAGCTTGACGGACAGGATCACTGAAGCTTTCTTT. The rearrangement links TRBV11-2 to TRBJ1-1; TRBD1 agrees at 7 bases. Per the germline V gene, CDR1 is SGHAT and CDR2 is FQNNGV. The V segment lost 3 bases and the J segment 4 bases; nucleotides outside the gene matches: 5. There are 14 residues in the CDR3.